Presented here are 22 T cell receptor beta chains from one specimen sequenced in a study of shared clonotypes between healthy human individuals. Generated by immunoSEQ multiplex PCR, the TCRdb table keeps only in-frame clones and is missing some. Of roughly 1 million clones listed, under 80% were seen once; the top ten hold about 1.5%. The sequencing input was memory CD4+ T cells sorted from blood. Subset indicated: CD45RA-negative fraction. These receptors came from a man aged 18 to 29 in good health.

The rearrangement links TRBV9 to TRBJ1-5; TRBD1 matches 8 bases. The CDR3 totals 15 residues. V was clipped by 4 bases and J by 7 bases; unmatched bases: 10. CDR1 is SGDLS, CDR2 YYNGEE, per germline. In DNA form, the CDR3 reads TGTGCCAGCAGCCCCAACACAGGGGGGGGACAGCCCCAGCATTTT. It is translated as CASSPNTGGGQPQHF.

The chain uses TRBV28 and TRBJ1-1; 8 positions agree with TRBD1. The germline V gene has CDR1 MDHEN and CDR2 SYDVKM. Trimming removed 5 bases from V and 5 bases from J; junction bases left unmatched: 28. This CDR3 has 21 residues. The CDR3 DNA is TGTGCCAGCAGTCAAGTGCGGGGCGCCGGACAGGGAATGGGAGTGGATACTGAAGCTTTCTTT. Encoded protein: CASSQVRGAGQGMGVDTEAFF.

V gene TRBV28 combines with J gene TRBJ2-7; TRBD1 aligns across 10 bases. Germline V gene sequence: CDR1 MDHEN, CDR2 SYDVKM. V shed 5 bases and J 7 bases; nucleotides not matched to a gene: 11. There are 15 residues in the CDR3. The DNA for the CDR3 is TGTGCCAGCAGTCCGGGAGGGACAGGGGCCTTTGAGCAGTACTTC. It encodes CASSPGGTGAFEQYF.

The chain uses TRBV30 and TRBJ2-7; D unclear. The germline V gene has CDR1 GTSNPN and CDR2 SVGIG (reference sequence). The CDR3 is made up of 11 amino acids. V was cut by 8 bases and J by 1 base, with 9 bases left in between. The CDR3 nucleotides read TGTGCCAGTATAGGTTCCTACGAGCAGTACTTC. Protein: CASIGSYEQYF.

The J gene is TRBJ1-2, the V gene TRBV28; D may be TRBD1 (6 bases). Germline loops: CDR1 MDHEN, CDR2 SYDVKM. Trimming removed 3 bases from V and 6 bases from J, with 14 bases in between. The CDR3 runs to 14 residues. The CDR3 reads CASSFAGGVNGYTF. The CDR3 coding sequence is TGTGCCAGCAGTTTCGCGGGGGGCGTTAATGGCTACACCTTC.

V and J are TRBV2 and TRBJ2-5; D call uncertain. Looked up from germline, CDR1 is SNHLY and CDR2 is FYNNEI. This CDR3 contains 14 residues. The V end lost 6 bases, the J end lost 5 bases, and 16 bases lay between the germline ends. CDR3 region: CASREHLSPETQYF. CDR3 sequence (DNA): TGTGCCAGCAGGGAACATCTTAGTCCCGAGACCCAGTACTTC.

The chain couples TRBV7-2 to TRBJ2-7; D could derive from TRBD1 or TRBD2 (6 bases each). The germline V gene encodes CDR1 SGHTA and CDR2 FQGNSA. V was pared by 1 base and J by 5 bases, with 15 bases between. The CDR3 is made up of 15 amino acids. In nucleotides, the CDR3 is TGTGCCAGCAGCTTAGAGGGGGGCCTAGGGGACGAGCAGTACTTC. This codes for CASSLEGGLGDEQYF.

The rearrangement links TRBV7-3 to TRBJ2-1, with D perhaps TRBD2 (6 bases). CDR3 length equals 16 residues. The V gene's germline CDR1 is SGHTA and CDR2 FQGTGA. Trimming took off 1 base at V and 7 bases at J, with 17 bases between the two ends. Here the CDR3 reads CASSLSSVSAGNEQFF. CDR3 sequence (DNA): TGTGCCAGCAGCTTAAGCTCGGTGTCGGCGGGGAATGAGCAGTTCTTC. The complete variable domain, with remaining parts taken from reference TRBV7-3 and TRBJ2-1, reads GAGVSQTPSNKVTEKGKYVELRCDPISGHTALYWYRQSLGQGPEFLIYFQGTGAADDSGLPNDRFFAVRPEGSVSTLKIQRTERGDSAVYLCASSLSSVSAGNEQFFGPGTRLTVL.

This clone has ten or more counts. CDR3: CASSIQAGGPSNEQFF. The CDR3 nucleotides read TGTGCCAGCAGCATCCAAGCGGGAGGGCCCTCCAATGAGCAGTTCTTC. The chain has TRBV9 and TRBJ2-1; 10 bases fit TRBD2. Germline CDR1 is SGDLS and CDR2 is YYNGEE. The CDR3 contains 16 residues. V was pared by 4 bases and J by 6 bases, with 10 bases of the junction left unmatched.

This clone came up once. DNA for the CDR3: TGTGCCAGCAGTTCCCCCGGGTCTTTCGGCACCGGGGAGCTGTTTTTT. Its protein product is CASSSPGSFGTGELFF. This chain uses TRBV6-6 with TRBJ2-2, with D uncertain. This CDR3 contains 16 residues. Germline V lookup: CDR1 MNHNY, CDR2 SVGAGI (reference sequence). V was clipped by 4 bases and J by 4 bases, with 16 bases between them.

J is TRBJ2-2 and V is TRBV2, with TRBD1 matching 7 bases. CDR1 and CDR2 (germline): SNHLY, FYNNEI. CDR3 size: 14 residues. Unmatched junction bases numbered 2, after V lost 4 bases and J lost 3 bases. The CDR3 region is CASSVTGYTGELFF. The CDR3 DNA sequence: TGTGCCAGCAGTGTGACAGGGTACACCGGGGAGCTGTTTTTT.

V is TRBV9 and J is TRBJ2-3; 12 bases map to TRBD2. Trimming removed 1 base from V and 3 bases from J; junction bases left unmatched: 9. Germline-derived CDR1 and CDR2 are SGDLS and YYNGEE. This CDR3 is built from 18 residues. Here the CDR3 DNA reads TGTGCCAGCAGCGTAAGCGGACTAGCGGGAAGTAGAACAGATACGCAGTATTTT. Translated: CASSVSGLAGSRTDTQYF. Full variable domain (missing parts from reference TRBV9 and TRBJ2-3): DSGVTQTPKHLITATGQRVTLRCSPRSGDLSVYWYQQSLDQGLQFLIQYYNGEERAKGNILERFSAQQFPDLHSELNLSSLELGDSALYFCASSVSGLAGSRTDTQYFGPGTRLTVL.

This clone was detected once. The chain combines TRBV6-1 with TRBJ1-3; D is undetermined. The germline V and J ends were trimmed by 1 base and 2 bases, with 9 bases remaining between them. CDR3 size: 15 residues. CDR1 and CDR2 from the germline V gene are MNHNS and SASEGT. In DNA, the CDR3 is TGTGCCAGCAGTGAAGGCGGGTGGGCTGGAAACACCATATATTTT. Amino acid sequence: CASSEGGWAGNTIYF.

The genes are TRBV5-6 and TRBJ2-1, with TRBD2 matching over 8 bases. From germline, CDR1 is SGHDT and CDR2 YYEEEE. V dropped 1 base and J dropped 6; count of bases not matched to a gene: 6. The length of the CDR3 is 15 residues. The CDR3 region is CASSLTSGKSNEQFF. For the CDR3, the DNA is TGTGCCAGCAGCTTGACTAGCGGAAAGAGCAATGAGCAGTTCTTC.

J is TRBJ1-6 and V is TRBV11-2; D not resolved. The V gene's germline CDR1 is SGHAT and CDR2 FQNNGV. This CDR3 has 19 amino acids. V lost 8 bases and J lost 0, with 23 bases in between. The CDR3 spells CASCLSVRGPGSYNSPLHF. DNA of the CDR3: TGTGCCAGCTGCCTTTCCGTGCGAGGGCCCGGCTCCTATAATTCACCCCTCCACTTT.

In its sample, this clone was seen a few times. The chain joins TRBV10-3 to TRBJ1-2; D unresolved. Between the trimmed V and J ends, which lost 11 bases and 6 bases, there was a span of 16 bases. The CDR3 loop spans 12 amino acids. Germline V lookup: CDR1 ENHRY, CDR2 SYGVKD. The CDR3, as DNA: TGTGCCGCGCAGCGCCCTGACAATGGCTACACCTTC. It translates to CAAQRPDNGYTF.

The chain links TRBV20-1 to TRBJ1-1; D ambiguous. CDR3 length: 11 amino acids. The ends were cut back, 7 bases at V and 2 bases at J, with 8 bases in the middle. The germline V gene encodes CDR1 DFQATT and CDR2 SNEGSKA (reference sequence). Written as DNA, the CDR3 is TGCAGTGGTAGTGTTAACACTGAAGCTTTCTTT. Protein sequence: CSGSVNTEAFF.

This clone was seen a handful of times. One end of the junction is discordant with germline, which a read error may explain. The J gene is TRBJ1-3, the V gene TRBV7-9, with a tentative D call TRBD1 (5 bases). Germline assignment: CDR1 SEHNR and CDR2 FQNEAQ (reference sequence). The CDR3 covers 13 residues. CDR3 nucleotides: TGTGCCAGCAGCCTAACGAGAGGGGCGCTCGAAACTTTT. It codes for CASSLTRGALETF. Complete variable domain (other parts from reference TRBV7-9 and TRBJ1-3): DTGVSQNPRHKITKRGQNVTFRCDPISEHNRLYWYRQTLGQGPEFLTYFQNEAQLEKSRLLSDRFSAERPKGSFSTLEIQRTEQGDSAMYLCASSLTRGALETFGEGSWLTVV.

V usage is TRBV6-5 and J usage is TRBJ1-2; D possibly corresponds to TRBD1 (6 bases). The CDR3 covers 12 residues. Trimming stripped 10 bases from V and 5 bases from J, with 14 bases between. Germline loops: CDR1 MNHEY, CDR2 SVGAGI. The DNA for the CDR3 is TGTGCCACCTGGAGGGGGGGGTATGGCTACACCTTC. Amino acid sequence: CATWRGGYGYTF.

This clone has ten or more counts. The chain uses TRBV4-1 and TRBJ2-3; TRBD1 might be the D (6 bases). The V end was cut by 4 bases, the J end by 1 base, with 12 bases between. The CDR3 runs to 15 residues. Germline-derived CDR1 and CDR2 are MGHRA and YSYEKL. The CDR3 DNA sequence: TGCGCCAGCAGCCCCACAGGGCCCGGCACAGATACGCAGTATTTT. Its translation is CASSPTGPGTDTQYF.

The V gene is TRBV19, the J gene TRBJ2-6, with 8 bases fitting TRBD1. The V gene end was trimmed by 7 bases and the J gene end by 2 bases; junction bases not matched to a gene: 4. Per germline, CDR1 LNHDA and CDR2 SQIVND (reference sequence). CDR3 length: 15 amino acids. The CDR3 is CASTQQGAGANVLTF. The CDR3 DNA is TGTGCCAGTACTCAACAGGGGGCTGGGGCCAACGTCCTGACTTTC.

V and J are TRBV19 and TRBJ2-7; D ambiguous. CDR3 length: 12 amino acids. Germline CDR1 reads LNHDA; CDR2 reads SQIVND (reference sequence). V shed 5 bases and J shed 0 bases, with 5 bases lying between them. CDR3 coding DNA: TGTGCCAGTAGTGCCTACTCCTACGAGCAGTACTTC. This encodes CASSAYSYEQYF.